This T cell receptor (beta chain) appears in the sequencing data of a study of beta chain features in type 1 diabetes. Since all of the isolated RNA was reverse transcribed, expressed TCRB transcripts were what got sequenced. TCRdb's copy holds only in-frame clones and misses some; the assay was immunoSEQ multiplex PCR. Altogether more than 250,000 clones are present, around 21% being singletons, with the ten largest covering around 0.028%. Cells sorted by CD45RO/CCR7/CD25/CD127/CD95/CD27 comprised CD4+ naive, central memory, regulatory and stem cell-like memory cells. Findings of the study overall: Patients with Type 1 diabetes showed moderately but significantly shorter TCRB CDR3s in all four CD4+ subsets.

CDR1 and CDR2 from the germline V gene are SGHDT and YYEEEE. The trim removed 4 bases at V and 7 bases at J, leaving 6 bases unmatched. The CDR3 is 14 amino acids. This clone was counted only a few times. As yet, its antigen is unknown. Sequenced: naive CD4+ T cells from blood. This sequence joins TRBV5-6 and TRBJ1-5, with TRBD1 identical over 9 bases. This sequence originates from a middle-aged woman with type 1 diabetes. The CDR3 DNA sequence: TGTGCCAGCAGCCAGGGACAGGGAGGACAGCCCCAGCATTTT. Its protein product is CASSQGQGGQPQHF.